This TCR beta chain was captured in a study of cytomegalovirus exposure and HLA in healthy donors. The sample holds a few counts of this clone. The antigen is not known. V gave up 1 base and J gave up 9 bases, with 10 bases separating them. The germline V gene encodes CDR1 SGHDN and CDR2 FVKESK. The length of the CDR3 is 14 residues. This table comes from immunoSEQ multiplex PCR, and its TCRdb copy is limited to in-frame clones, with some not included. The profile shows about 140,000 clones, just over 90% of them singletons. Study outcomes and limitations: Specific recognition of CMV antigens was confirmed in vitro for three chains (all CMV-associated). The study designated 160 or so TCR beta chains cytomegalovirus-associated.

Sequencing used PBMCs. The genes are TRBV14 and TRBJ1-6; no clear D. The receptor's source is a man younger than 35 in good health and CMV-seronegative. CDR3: CASSQVIGSSPLHF. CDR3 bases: TGTGCCAGCAGCCAAGTGATTGGGAGTTCACCCCTCCACTTT.